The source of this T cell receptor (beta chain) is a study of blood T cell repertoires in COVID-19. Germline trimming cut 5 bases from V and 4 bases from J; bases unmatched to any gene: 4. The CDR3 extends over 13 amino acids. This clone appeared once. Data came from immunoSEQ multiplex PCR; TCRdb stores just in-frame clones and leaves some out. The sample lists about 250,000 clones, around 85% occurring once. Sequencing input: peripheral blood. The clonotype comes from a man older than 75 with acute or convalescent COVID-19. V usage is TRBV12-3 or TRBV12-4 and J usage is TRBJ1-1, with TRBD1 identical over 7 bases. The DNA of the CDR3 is TGTGCCAGCAGTAGACAGGGAGGCACTGAAGCTTTCTTT. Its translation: CASSRQGGTEAFF.